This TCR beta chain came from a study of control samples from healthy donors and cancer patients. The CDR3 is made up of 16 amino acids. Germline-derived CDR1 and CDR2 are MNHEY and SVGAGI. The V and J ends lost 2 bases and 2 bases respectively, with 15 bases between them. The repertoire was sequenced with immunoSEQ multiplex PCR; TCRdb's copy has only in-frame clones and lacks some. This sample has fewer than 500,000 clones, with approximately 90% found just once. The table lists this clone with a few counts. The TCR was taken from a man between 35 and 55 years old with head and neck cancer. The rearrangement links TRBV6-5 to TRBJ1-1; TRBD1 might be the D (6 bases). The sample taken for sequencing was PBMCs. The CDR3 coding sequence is TGTGCCAGCAGTTACCAAGTCCGGGACACTAACACTGAAGCTTTCTTT. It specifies CASSYQVRDTNTEAFF.